The sequence of this T cell receptor beta chain was determined in a study of blood T cell repertoires in COVID-19. Study context: The United States, Italy and Spain supplied acute and convalescent COVID-19 samples. T cells, B-cell-depleted T cells, or PBMCs provided the cDNA or gDNA that served as material.

In the original processing: Using reference gene primer amplification, nucleated cell counts were estimated. Assay used: immunoSEQ multiplex PCR; TCRdb lists only in-frame clones, some missing. D and trimming were read from the DNA, whereas the V and J calls and clone size are those reported in that table. The sample yields approximately 70,000 clones, approximately 85% seen once. The germline V gene has CDR1 SQVTM and CDR2 ANQGSEA. There are 14 residues in the CDR3. V was clipped by 7 bases and J by 2 bases; unmatched bases: 9. The chain recombines TRBV29-1 with TRBJ1-2; 8 bases match TRBD1. Sequencing was performed on peripheral blood. The TCR sequence derives from a human donor in a cohort sampled during active COVID-19. The CDR3 reads CSASTTGDNYGYTF. The CDR3 DNA follows: TGCAGCGCCTCAACGACAGGGGACAACTATGGCTACACCTTC.